These T cell receptor beta chains were read from a single sample in a study of blood T cell repertoires in COVID-19. TCRdb keeps only in-frame clones here, not all; method: immunoSEQ multiplex PCR. This sample carries 250,000 or so clones, about 89% of them seen once, and the ten largest clones take over 2.5%. Sequenced input: PBMCs or T cells enriched from blood (not recorded which). These receptors were obtained from a woman aged 18-29 years who had recovered from COVID-19. The CDR3 runs from the conserved cysteine through the conserved F or W. A D gene is named only where the DNA matches it firmly. A row's size may be missing; if present it is once, few, many or a size class.

.	TRBV6-1	TRBJ2-5	.	TGTGCCAGCAGTGACCGAATTGACTATGGAGGGGGCGTGACCCAGTACTTC	CASSDRIDYGGGVTQYF
TRBD2	TRBV7-8	TRBJ2-1	.	TGTGCCAGCAGCTTAGATCTAGCGGGCAATGAGCAGTTCTTC	CASSLDLAGNEQFF
.	TRBV4-1	TRBJ1-4	.	TGCGCCAGCAGCCAAGGTTTGGGGGGGACTAATGAAAAACTGTTTTTT	CASSQGLGGTNEKLFF
TRBD1	TRBV9	TRBJ1-2	.	TGTGCCAGCAGCCTGAATGGACAGGCGGCCATTAACTATGGCTACACCTTC	CASSLNGQAAINYGYTF
.	TRBV7-2	TRBJ1-2	.	TGTGCCAGCAGCTTATTGCTAGGTGTGGACTACACCTTC	CASSLLLGVDYTF
.	TRBV21-1	TRBJ2-1	.	TGTGCCAGCAGCCCCAGGACAGACAATGAGCAGTTCTTC	CASSPRTDNEQFF
TRBD2	TRBV28	TRBJ2-1	.	TGTGCCAGCAGTCCCCCGGGGGGCTACAATGAGCAGTTCTTC	CASSPPGGYNEQFF
TRBD2	TRBV27	TRBJ2-1	.	TGTGCCAGCAGGCCTCTAGCGGGAGGGCACAATGAGCAGTTCTTC	CASRPLAGGHNEQFF
.	TRBV20-1	TRBJ1-2	.	TGCAGTGCCGGAACAGGGAAAGGCTACACCTTC	CSAGTGKGYTF
.	TRBV19	TRBJ1-2	.	TGTGCCAGCGAGGGCTATGGCTACACCTTC	CASEGYGYTF
.	TRBV6-5	TRBJ1-2	.	TGTGCCAGCCACCTAGGGGCAAACTATGGCTACACCTTC	CASHLGANYGYTF
.	TRBV14	TRBJ2-1	.	TGTGCCAGCAGCCAAGGACTAGATGCTGAGCAGTTCTTC	CASSQGLDAEQFF
.	TRBV6-5	TRBJ2-3	.	TGTGCCAGCAGTTACACTACGACAGCTAGCACAGATACGCAGTATTTT	CASSYTTTASTDTQYF
.	TRBV3-1/TRBV3-2	TRBJ2-3	.	TGTGCCAGCAGCCAAGAGGGCCATCCGGTGGGCACAGATACGCAGTATTTT	CASSQEGHPVGTDTQYF
.	TRBV19	TRBJ1-4	.	TGTGCCAGTAGCGCGGTTGCAACTAATGAAAAACTGTTTTTT	CASSAVATNEKLFF
TRBD1	TRBV11-3	TRBJ1-3	.	TGTGCCAGCAGCTTAGATGGGTCCTGGGACAGCTCTGGAAACACCATATATTTT	CASSLDGSWDSSGNTIYF
.	TRBV11-1	TRBJ2-3	.	TGTGCCAGCAGCTTAGGTCCAGCGGCACGGTCTACGCAGTATTTT	CASSLGPAARSTQYF
.	TRBV15	TRBJ1-3	once	TGTGCCACCAGCAGGAGCCAGGTAGAAAACACCATATATTTT	CATSRSQVENTIYF
.	TRBV7-9	TRBJ2-7	.	TGTGCCAGCAGCCTAATCCAGGGGTACGAGCAGTACTTC	CASSLIQGYEQYF
TRBD1	TRBV9	TRBJ2-2	once	TGTGCCAGCAGCGTGACGACAGGGGCGAACACCGGGGAGCTGTTTTTT	CASSVTTGANTGELFF
TRBD1	TRBV19	TRBJ1-2	.	TGTGCCAGTAGTCCAAGGACAGGGGGTCATTATGGCTACACCTTC	CASSPRTGGHYGYTF